This T cell receptor beta chain was sequenced during a study of long-term antiretroviral therapy in people with HIV. About the study: Of all samples, the earliest predate the 2015 immediate-ART recommendation by about a decade.

The V and J ends lost 8 bases and 2 bases respectively, with 10 bases between them. This CDR3 spans 12 amino acids. Germline values: CDR1 MGHDK, CDR2 SYGVNS. Sequencing used immunoSEQ v3.0 at survey level. Profiling relied on immunoSEQ multiplex PCR, and the TCRdb table lists in-frame clones only, not all of them. The repertoire holds 15,000 to 20,000 clones, with 70% to 80% as singletons. The table lists this clone with a few counts. What it binds is not known. Every specimen held between roughly 0.85-10 million cryopreserved PBMC. These were thawed and washed before DNA extraction. Study outcomes and limitations: Controls exceeded HIV repertoires in CDR3 length range.

The receptor's source is a man between 18 and 35 years old with HIV. The gene calls are TRBV25-1 and TRBJ2-7; the D gene is possibly TRBD2 (5 bases). The source was unsorted PBMCs, collected at the start of antiretroviral therapy, before treatment. Here the CDR3 reads CASSDLPYEQYF. As DNA, the CDR3 is TGTGCCAGCTCGGACTTGCCCTACGAGCAGTACTTC.